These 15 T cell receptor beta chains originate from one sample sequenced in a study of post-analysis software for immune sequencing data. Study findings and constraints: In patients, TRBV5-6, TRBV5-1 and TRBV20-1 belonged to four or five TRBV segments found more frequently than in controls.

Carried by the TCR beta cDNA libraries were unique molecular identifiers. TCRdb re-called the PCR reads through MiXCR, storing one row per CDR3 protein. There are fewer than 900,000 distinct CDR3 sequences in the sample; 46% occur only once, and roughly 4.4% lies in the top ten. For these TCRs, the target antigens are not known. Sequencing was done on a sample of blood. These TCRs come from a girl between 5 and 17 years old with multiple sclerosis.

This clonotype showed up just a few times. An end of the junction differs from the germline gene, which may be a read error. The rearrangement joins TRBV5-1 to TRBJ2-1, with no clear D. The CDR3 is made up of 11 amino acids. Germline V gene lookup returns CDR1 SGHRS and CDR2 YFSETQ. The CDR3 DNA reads TGTGCCAGCAGCTTAGCTCGAGAGCAGTTCTTC. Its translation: CASSLAREQFF.

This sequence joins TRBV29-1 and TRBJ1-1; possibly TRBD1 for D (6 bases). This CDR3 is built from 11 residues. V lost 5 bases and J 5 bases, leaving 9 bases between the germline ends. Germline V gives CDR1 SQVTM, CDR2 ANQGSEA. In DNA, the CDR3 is TGCAGCGTTCAAGGGGGGACTGAAGCTTTCTTT. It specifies CSVQGGTEAFF.

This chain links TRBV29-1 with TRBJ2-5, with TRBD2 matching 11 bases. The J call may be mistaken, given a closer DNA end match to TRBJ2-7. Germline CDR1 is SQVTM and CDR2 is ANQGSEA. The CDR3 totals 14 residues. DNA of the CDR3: TGCAGCGTTGAAAAAACTAGCGGGAGCTACGAGCAGTACTTC. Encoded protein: CSVEKTSGSYEQYF.

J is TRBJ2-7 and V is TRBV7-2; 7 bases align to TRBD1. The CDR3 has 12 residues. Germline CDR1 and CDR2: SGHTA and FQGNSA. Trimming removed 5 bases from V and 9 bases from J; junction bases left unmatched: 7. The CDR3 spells CASSPTGDSQYF. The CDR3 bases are TGTGCCAGCAGCCCCACAGGGGATTCGCAGTACTTC.

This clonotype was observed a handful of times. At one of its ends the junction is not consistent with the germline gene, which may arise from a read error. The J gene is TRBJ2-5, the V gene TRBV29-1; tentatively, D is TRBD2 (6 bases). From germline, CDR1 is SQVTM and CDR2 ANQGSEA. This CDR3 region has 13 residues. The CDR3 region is CSPKGKGEEIQYF. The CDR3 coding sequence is TGCAGTCCTAAGGGAAAAGGGGAGGAGATCCAGTACTTC.

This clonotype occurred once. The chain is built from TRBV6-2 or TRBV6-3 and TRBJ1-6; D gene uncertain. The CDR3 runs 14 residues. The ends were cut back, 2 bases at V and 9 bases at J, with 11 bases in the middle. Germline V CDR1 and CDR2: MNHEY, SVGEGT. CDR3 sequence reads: CASSYRAGGSPLHF. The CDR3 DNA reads TGTGCCAGCAGTTACCGGGCAGGTGGTTCACCCCTCCACTTT.

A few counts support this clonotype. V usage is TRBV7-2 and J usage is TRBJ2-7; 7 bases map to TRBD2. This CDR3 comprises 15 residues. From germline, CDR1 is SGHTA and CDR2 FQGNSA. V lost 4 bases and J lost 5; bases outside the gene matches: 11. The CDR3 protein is CASSSRLSGNDEQYF. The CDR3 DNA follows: TGTGCCAGCAGCTCCCGCCTGAGCGGGAACGACGAGCAGTACTTC.

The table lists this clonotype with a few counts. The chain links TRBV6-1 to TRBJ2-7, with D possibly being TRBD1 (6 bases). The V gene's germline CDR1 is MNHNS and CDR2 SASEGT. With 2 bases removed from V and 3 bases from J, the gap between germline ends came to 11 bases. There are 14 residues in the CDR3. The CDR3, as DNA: TGTGCCAGCAGTGAAATGGGGGCCCTCTACGAGCAGTACTTC. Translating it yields CASSEMGALYEQYF.

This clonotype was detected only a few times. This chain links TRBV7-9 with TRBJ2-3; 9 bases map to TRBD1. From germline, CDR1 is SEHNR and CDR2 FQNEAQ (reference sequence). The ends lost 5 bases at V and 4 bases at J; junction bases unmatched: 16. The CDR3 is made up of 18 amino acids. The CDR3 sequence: CASSEDRGGVPSADTQYF. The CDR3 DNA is TGTGCCAGCAGCGAGGACAGGGGAGGGGTCCCATCGGCAGATACGCAGTATTTT.

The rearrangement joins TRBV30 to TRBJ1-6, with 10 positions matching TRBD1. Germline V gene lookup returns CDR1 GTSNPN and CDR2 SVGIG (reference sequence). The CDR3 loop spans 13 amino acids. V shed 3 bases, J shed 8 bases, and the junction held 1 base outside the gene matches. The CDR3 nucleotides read TGTGCCTGGAGGACAGGGGGCGATTCACCCCTCCACTTT. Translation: CAWRTGGDSPLHF.

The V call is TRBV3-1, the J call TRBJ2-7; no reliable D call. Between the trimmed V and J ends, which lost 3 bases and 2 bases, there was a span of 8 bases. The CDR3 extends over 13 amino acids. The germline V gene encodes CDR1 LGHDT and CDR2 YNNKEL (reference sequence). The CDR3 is CASSHRIPYEQYF. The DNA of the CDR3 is TGTGCCAGCAGCCATCGGATTCCCTACGAGCAGTACTTC.

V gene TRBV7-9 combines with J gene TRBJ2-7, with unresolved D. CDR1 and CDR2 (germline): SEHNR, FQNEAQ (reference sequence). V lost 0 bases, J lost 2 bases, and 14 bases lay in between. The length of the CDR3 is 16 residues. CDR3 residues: CASSLAVASGPYEQYF. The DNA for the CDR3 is TGTGCCAGCAGCTTAGCTGTGGCTAGTGGGCCCTACGAGCAGTACTTC. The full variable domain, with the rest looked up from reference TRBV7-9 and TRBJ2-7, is DTGVSQNPRHKITKRGQNVTFRCDPISEHNRLYWYRQTLGQGPEFLTYFQNEAQLEKSRLLSDRFSAERPKGSFSTLEIQRTEQGDSAMYLCASSLAVASGPYEQYFGPGTRLTVT.

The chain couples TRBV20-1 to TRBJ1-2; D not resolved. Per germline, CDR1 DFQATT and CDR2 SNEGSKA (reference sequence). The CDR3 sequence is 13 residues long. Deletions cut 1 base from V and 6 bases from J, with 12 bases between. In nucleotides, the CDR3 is TGCAGTGCTAGAGCTACTCCTCTAGATGGCTACACCTTC. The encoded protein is CSARATPLDGYTF.

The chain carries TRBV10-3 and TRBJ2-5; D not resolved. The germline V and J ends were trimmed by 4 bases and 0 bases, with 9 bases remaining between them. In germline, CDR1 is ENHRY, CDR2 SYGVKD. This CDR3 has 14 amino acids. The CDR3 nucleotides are TGTGCCATCAGTGTGACACCGTACCAAGAGACCCAGTACTTC. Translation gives CAISVTPYQETQYF.

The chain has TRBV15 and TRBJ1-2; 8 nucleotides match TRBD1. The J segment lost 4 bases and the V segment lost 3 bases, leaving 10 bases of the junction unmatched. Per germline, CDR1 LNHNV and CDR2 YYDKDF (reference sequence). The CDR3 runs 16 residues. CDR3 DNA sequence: TGTGCCACCAGCAGGACGACAGGGGCTGGCCGCTATGGCTACACCTTC. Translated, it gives CATSRTTGAGRYGYTF.